This note documents a single T cell receptor (beta chain) sequence. What it recognizes is unknown. This sample stems from a study of cytomegalovirus exposure and HLA in healthy donors. 13 Jbeta primers and 60 Vbeta primers were used for the PCR. Assay: immunoSEQ multiplex PCR; the TCRdb copy retains only in-frame clones and omits some. This sample has about 93,000 clones, with roughly 60% found just once. Findings and caveats of the study: Later analysis identified around 15,000 TCR beta sequences associated with HLA alleles, using a false discovery rate threshold of 0.05. A later analysis showed that HLA-associated TCR beta chains had undergone more clonal expansion than equally common others. In an earlier analysis, in 587 donors, most V segments appeared productive either ~87% or ~30% of the time.

The sequenced sample was PBMCs. The receptor was derived from a boy younger than 18 in good health and CMV-seropositive.

The CDR3 coding sequence is TGTGCCAGTAGTATTGTCAGTGCCGGGACTAGGGCTAGAGATACGCAGTATTTT. Its translation: CASSIVSAGTRARDTQYF. The chain employs TRBV19 and TRBJ2-3; 8 bases are a match to TRBD2. The germline CDR1 and CDR2 sequences are LNHDA and SQIVND (reference sequence). The trim removed 3 bases at V and 5 bases at J, leaving 16 bases unmatched. This CDR3 comprises 18 residues.